Listed below are T cell receptor beta chains from one sample, sequenced in a study of blood T cells in healthy people across ages. TCRdb redid the calling of the 5' RACE reads with MiXCR, one entry per CDR3 protein. The top ten hold roughly 34% of the sample, which has roughly 680,000 distinct CDR3 sequences, roughly 49% seen once. Sequenced material: blood. The source of these receptors is a woman in her fifties or sixties in good health. CDR3s include the opening cysteine and the closing phenylalanine or tryptophan. D genes are given only for firm matches. Where a row states a size, it is once, few, many or the class of an expanded clone; other rows omit it.

>.|TRBJ2-1|TRBV29-1|.
TGCAGCGGACTACCTAGCTCCTACAATGAGCAGTTCTTC
CSGLPSSYNEQFF
>.|TRBJ2-3|TRBV11-2|.
TGTGCCAGCAGCTTATATAGTATCGGTTGGGATACGCAGTATTTT
CASSLYSIGWDTQYF
>.|TRBJ1-6|TRBV20-1|many
TGCAGTGCTAGAGACCCTAATTCACCCCTCCACTTT
CSARDPNSPLHF
>.|TRBJ2-4|TRBV18|.
TGTGCCAGCTCATCCTCGGAGGGGGGAAAGAACATTCAGTACTTC
CASSSSEGGKNIQYF
>.|TRBJ1-4|TRBV12-3/TRBV12-4|.
TGTGCCAGCAGTTTAGAGCTGGGAGAAGTTGGAAAACTGTTTTTT
CASSLELGEVGKLFF
>TRBD1|TRBJ1-1|TRBV7-8|.
TGTGCCAGCAGCCACGGGCTGGGACAGGGGCATACTGAAGCTTTCTTT
CASSHGLGQGHTEAFF
>.|TRBJ2-2|TRBV4-3|once
TGCGCCAGCAGCCCCAGGGGATTGGCCGGGGAGCTGTTTTTT
CASSPRGLAGELFF
>TRBD1|TRBJ2-2|TRBV24-1|.
TGTGCCACCAGTGATTTTGGGACAGGGCCCAACACCGGGGAGCTGTTTTTT
CATSDFGTGPNTGELFF
>.|TRBJ2-4|TRBV6-6|.
TGTGCCAGCAGTTACCTGGAGGGTTTAGCCAAAAACATTCAGTACTTC
CASSYLEGLAKNIQYF
>.|TRBJ2-4|TRBV5-1|few
TGCGCCAGCAGCTTGTCGGACCTAGCCAAAAACATTCAGTACTTC
CASSLSDLAKNIQYF
>.|TRBJ2-7|TRBV18|.
TGTGCCAGCTCACCACTCCGACTGGGGCTAGACTACGAGCAGTACTTC
CASSPLRLGLDYEQYF
>.|TRBJ2-3|TRBV4-3|few
TGCGCCAGCAGCCAAGATCTAAAACCAGATACGCAGTATTTT
CASSQDLKPDTQYF
>TRBD2|TRBJ2-7|TRBV12-3/TRBV12-4|few
TGTGCCAGCAGTCAGTCGGGAGGTTACGAGCAGTACTTC
CASSQSGGYEQYF
>.|TRBJ2-5|TRBV7-3|few
TGTGCCAGCAGCCGGGACTTCCAAGAGACCCAGTACTTC
CASSRDFQETQYF
>.|TRBJ2-7|TRBV20-1|.
TGCAGTGCCCTAGGGAACGAGCAGTACTTC
CSALGNEQYF
>.|TRBJ2-2|TRBV10-3|.
TGTGCCATCAAGGCAGGGATGGACACCGGGGAGCTGTTTTTT
CAIKAGMDTGELFF
>.|TRBJ2-1|TRBV9|.
TGTGCCAGCAGCGTGGTGGGGCGCGAGGATGAGCAGTTCTTC
CASSVVGREDEQFF
>TRBD1|TRBJ2-7|TRBV25-1|.
TGTGCCAGCGAAAAGCGACAGGGGTCCTACGAGCAGTACTTC
CASEKRQGSYEQYF
>.|TRBJ2-1|TRBV29-1|.
TGCAGCGTTGAAAGGGGGAACAATGAGCAGTTCTTC
CSVERGNNEQFF
>.|TRBJ2-1|TRBV18|.
TGTGCCAGCTCACCAGAATCGTGGCAGAATGAGCAGTTCTTC
CASSPESWQNEQFF
>.|TRBJ2-7|TRBV27|once
TGTGCCAGCAGTTTACGGCCCTTCCGCTACGAGCAGTACTTC
CASSLRPFRYEQYF
>TRBD1|TRBJ2-7|TRBV30|.
TGTGCCTGGAGTTACCCCGGGACAGGGCCGTCCTACGAGCAGTACTTC
CAWSYPGTGPSYEQYF
>.|TRBJ1-2|TRBV7-2|few
TGTGCCAGCAGCTTATATGGGATTGAAGGCTACACCTTC
CASSLYGIEGYTF
>.|TRBJ1-4|TRBV20-1|.
TGCAGTGCTCAAGGGTCGTTCGGTGAAAAACTGTTTTTT
CSAQGSFGEKLFF
>TRBD1|TRBJ2-5|TRBV20-1|.
TGCAGTGCTAGAGATCCCGGGACAGGGGGTATCGGTGAGCAGTACTTC
CSARDPGTGGIGEQYF
>.|TRBJ2-7|TRBV28|few
TGTGCCACCCGGGAAAGCGGCAATCCTTCCTACGAGCAGTACTTC
CATRESGNPSYEQYF
>TRBD1|TRBJ2-1|TRBV7-3|.
TGTGCCAGCAGCCCGCAGACAGGGAAGTACAATGAGCAGTTCTTC
CASSPQTGKYNEQFF
>.|TRBJ2-7|TRBV6-2/TRBV6-3|.
TGTGCCAGCAGTCGGGCTGTACACTCCTACGAGCAGTACTTC
CASSRAVHSYEQYF
>.|TRBJ2-7|TRBV5-1|.
TGCGCCAGCAGCTCCGCCGGGGCCTCCTACGAGCAGTACTTC
CASSSAGASYEQYF
>.|TRBJ1-2|TRBV4-3|.
TGCGCCGGCAGCCAAGAATCGAATACTAACTATGACTACACCTTC
CAGSQESNTNYDYTF
>.|TRBJ1-4|TRBV4-1|.
TGCGCCAGCAGCCTTTATGGGGAGGAAAAACTGTTTTTT
CASSLYGEEKLFF
>.|TRBJ2-7|TRBV18|few
TGTGCCAGCTCACCGTGGCCTAGAAACGAGCAGTACTTC
CASSPWPRNEQYF
>.|TRBJ2-7|TRBV29-1|few
TGCAGCGTCCTAAAGACATCTTCAGCCGAGCAGTACTTC
CSVLKTSSAEQYF
>TRBD1|TRBJ2-1|TRBV19|.
TGTGCCAGTAGTATAGGGGGGACAGGTTCGCGGGAGCAGTTCTTC
CASSIGGTGSREQFF
>TRBD1|TRBJ2-1|TRBV6-5|few
TGTGCCAGCAGCCGCCCCGGACAGGGGGCGCAGTATGAGCAGTTCTTC
CASSRPGQGAQYEQFF
>TRBD1|TRBJ1-2|TRBV6-5|.
TGTGCCAGCAGTTGGACAGGGGGGGGCTATGGCTACACCTTC
CASSWTGGGYGYTF
>TRBD2|TRBJ2-1|TRBV20-1|many
TGCAGTGCTAGAGATCAAGCGGGAGTACCCTACAATGAGCAGTTCTTC
CSARDQAGVPYNEQFF
>.|TRBJ2-7|TRBV7-9|.
TGTGCCAGCAGCTGGGGGGAGGCCGAGCAGTACTTC
CASSWGEAEQYF
>.|TRBJ2-3|TRBV9|once
TGTGCCAGCAGCGTTTCATTTCGGGGGCCAACAGATACGCAGTATTTT
CASSVSFRGPTDTQYF
>TRBD2|TRBJ2-3|TRBV7-8|.
TGTGCCAGCAGGTCCCGGGTATCTAGCGGGAGATCAGATACGCAGTATTTT
CASRSRVSSGRSDTQYF
>.|TRBJ2-7|TRBV29-1|.
TGCAGCGTTCTTAGCGCTCACGAGCAGTACTTC
CSVLSAHEQYF
>TRBD2|TRBJ2-1|TRBV7-2|.
TGTGCCAGCAGCTTAGACGGACTAGCCAGAGATGAGCAGTTCTTC
CASSLDGLARDEQFF
>TRBD2|TRBJ2-1|TRBV20-1|.
TGCAGTGCTATAACAAGCGGGAGAGGTTCGGGCAATGAGCAGTTCTTC
CSAITSGRGSGNEQFF
>TRBD1|TRBJ1-4|TRBV7-2|.
TGTGCCAGCAGCTTAGACAGGGGGGATGAAAAACTGTTTTTT
CASSLDRGDEKLFF
>.|TRBJ1-4|TRBV6-5|.
TGTGCCAGCAGTTCCGCCTTCGGGGGGCGAACTAATGAAAAACTGTTTTTT
CASSSAFGGRTNEKLFF
>.|TRBJ2-1|TRBV7-2|few
TGTGCCAGCGCCCCACCGGCCTCAGTCTACAATGAGCAGTTCTTC
CASAPPASVYNEQFF
>TRBD2|TRBJ2-1|TRBV6-5|.
TGTGCCAGCAGCTTCCCGGCCCTTGGGCTAGCGGGAGTCCGGTTCTTC
CASSFPALGLAGVRFF
>.|TRBJ2-4|TRBV12-3/TRBV12-4|.
TGTGCCAGCAGTTCAGGGGCTCGGGAGCAGTACTTC
CASSSGAREQYF
>TRBD1|TRBJ1-1|TRBV28|.
TGTGCCAGCAGAGGACAGGCTCTGAACACTGAAGCTTTCTTT
CASRGQALNTEAFF
>.|TRBJ2-3|TRBV27|.
TGTGCCAGCAGTTTATACCCAGATACGCAGTATTTT
CASSLYPDTQYF
>.|TRBJ2-1|TRBV15|few
TGTGCCACCAGCAGAAGTGGTGGGGGGGGCGCCGGCAATGAGCAGTTCTTC
CATSRSGGGGAGNEQFF